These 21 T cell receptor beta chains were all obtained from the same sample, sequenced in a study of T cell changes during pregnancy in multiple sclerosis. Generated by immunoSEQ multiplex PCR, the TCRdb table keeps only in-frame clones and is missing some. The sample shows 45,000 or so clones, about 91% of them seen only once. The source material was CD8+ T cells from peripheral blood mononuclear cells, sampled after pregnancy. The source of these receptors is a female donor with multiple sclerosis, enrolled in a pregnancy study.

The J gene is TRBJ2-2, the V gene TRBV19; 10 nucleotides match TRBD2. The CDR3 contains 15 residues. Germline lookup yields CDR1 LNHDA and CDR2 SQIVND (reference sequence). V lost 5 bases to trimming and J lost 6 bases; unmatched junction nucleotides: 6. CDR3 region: CASSVSGRGPGELFF. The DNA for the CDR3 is TGTGCCAGTAGTGTAAGCGGGAGGGGACCCGGGGAGCTGTTTTTT.

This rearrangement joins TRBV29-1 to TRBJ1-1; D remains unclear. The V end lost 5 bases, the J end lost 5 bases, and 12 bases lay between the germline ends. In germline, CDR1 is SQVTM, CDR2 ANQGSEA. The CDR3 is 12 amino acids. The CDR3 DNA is TGCAGCGTTAATAGAGGAATAACTGAAGCTTTCTTT. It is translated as CSVNRGITEAFF. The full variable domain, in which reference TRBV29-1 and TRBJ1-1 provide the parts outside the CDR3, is SAVISQKPSRDICQRGTSLTIQCQVDSQVTMMFWYRQQPGQSLTLIATANQGSEATYESGFVIDKFPISRPNLTFSTLTVSNMSPEDSSIYLCSVNRGITEAFFGQGTRLTVV.

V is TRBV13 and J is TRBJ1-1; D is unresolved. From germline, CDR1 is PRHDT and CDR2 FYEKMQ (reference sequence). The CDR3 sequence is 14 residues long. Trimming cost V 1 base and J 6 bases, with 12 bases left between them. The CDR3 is CASSLVTEGSEAFF. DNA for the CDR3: TGTGCCAGCAGCTTAGTGACGGAGGGTTCTGAAGCTTTCTTT.

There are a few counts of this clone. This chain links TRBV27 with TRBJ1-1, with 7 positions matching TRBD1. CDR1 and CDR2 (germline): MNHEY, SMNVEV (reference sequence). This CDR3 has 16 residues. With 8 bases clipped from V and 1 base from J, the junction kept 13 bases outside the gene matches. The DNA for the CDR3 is TGTGCCAGCCTACCGACAGGGTGGGGTAGGAACACTGAAGCTTTCTTT. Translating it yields CASLPTGWGRNTEAFF.

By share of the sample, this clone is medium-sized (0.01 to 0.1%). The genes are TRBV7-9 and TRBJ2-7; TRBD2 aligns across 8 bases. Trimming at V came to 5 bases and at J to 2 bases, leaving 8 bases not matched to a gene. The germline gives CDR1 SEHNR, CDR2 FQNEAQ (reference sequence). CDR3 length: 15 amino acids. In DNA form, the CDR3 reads TGTGCCAGCAGCGGCCGACTAGCGAATACCTACGAGCAGTACTTC. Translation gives CASSGRLANTYEQYF.

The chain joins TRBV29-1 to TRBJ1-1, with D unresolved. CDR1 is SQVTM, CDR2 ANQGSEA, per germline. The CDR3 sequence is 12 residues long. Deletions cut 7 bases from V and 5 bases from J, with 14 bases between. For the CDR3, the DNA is TGCAGCGCCCATCGGAGGGAGACTGAAGCTTTCTTT. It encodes CSAHRRETEAFF.

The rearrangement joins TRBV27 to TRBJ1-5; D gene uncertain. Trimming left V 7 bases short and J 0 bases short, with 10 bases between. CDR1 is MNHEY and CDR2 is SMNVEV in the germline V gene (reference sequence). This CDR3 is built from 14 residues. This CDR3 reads CASNSLYSNQPQHF. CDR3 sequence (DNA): TGTGCCAGCAACAGCCTTTATAGCAATCAGCCCCAGCATTTT.

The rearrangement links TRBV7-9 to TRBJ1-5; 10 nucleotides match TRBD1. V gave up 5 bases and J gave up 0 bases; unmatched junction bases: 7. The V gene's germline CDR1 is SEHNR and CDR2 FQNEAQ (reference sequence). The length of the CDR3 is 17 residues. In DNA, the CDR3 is TGTGCCAGCAGCCTCACGACAGGGGGCTTTAGCAATCAGCCCCAGCATTTT. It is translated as CASSLTTGGFSNQPQHF.

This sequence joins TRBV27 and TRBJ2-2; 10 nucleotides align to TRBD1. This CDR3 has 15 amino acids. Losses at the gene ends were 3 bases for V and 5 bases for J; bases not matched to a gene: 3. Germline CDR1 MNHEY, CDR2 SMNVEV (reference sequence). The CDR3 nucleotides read TGTGCCAGCAGTTTCGAGGGACAGGGGACCGGGGAGCTGTTTTTT. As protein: CASSFEGQGTGELFF.

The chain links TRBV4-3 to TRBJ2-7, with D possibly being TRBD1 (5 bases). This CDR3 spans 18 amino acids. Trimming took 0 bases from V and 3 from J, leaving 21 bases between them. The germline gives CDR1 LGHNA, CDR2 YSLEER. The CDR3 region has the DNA TGCGCCAGCAGCCAAGATCGGGCAGGGCGACACATTTACTACGAGCAGTACTTC. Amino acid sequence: CASSQDRAGRHIYYEQYF.

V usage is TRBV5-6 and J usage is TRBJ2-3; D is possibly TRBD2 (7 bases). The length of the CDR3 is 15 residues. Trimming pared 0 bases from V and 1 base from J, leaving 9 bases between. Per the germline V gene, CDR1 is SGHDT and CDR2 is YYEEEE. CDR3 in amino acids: CASSLGGGGTDTQYF. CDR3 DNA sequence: TGTGCCAGCAGCTTGGGCGGGGGCGGCACAGATACGCAGTATTTT.

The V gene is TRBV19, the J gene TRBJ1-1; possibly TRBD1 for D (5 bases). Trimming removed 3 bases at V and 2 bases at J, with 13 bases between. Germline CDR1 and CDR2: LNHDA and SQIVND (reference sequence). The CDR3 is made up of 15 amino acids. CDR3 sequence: CASSIPGWGNTEAFF. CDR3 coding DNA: TGTGCCAGTAGTATCCCAGGGTGGGGTAACACTGAAGCTTTCTTT.

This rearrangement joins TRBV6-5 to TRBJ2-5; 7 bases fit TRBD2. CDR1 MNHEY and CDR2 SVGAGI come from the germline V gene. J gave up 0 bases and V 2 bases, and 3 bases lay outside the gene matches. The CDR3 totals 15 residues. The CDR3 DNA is TGTGCCAGCAGTTACCTAGCGGCTAACCAAGAGACCCAGTACTTC. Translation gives CASSYLAANQETQYF.

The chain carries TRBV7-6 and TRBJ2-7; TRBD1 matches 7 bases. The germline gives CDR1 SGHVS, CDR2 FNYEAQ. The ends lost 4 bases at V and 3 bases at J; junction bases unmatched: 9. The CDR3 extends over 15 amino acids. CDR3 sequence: CASSSRDSPIYEQYF. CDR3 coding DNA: TGTGCCAGCAGCTCCCGGGACAGCCCCATCTACGAGCAGTACTTC.

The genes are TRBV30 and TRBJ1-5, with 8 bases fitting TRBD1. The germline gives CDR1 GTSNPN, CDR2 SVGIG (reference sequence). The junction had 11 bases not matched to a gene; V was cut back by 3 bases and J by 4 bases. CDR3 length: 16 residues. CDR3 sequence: CAWRIRTGYGNQPQHF. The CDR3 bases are TGTGCCTGGAGAATCAGGACAGGGTACGGGAATCAGCCCCAGCATTTT. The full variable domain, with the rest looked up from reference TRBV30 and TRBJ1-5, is SQTIHQWPATLVQPVGSPLSLECTVEGTSNPNLYWYRQAAGRGLQLLFYSVGIGQISSEVPQNLSASRPQDRQFILSSKKLLLSDSGFYLCAWRIRTGYGNQPQHFGDGTRLSIL.

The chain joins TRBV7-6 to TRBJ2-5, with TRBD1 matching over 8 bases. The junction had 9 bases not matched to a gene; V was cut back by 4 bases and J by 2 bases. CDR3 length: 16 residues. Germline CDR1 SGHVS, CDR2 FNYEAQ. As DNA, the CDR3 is TGTGCCAGCAGCTCGCGACAGGGGTCGAAACAAGAGACCCAGTACTTC. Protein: CASSSRQGSKQETQYF.

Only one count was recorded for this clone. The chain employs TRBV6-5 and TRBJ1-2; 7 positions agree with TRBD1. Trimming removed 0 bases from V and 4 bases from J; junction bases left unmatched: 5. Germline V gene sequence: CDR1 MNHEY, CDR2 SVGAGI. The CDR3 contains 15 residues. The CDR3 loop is CASSYSRTGGYGYTF. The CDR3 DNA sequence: TGTGCCAGCAGTTACTCGCGGACAGGAGGCTATGGCTACACCTTC.

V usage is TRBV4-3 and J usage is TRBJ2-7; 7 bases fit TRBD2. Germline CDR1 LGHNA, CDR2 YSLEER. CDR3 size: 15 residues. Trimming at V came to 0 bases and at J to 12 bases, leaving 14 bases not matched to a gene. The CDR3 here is CASSQDGTSGKETYF. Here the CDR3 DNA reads TGCGCCAGCAGCCAAGATGGTACCAGCGGGAAGGAAACGTACTTC.

DNA of the CDR3: TGTGCCAGTATTCCTGGGGACAGGAGGAACACTGAAGCTTTCTTT. It yields the protein CASIPGDRRNTEAFF. This rearrangement joins TRBV19 to TRBJ1-1, with 8 bases lining up with TRBD1. Germline V gene lookup returns CDR1 LNHDA and CDR2 SQIVND (reference sequence). CDR3 length equals 15 residues. With 7 bases clipped from V and 1 base from J, the junction kept 8 bases outside the gene matches.

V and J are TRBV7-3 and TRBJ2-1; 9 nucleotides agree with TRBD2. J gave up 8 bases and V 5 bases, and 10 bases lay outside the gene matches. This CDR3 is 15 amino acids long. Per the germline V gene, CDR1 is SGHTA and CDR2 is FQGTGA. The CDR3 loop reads CASSALGAGGHEQFF. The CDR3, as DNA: TGTGCCAGCAGCGCCTTGGGAGCGGGGGGCCATGAGCAGTTCTTC.

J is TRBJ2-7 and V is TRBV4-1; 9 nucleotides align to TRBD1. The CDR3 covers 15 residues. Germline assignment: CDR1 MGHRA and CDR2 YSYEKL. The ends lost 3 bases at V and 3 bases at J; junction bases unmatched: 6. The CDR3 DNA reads TGCGCCAGCAGCCACACACCGGGACAGGGCTACGAGCAGTACTTC. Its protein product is CASSHTPGQGYEQYF.